This T cell receptor beta chain is drawn from a study of a mutant IDH1 vaccine in newly diagnosed glioma. On the study more broadly: Patients came in for eight vaccinations, in weeks 1, 3, 5, 7, 11, 15, 19 and 23. Treated patients showed a male proportion of roughly 62%, a female proportion of roughly 40%, and a mean age of approximately 40 years.

Produced via immunoSEQ multiplex PCR; TCRdb's table is partial and in-frame only. The data show some 120,000 clones, over 75% seen once. Time point of the sample: week 11, during vaccination. What each vaccine dose contained was 300 ug of mutant IDH1 20-mer peptide, accompanied by topical imiquimod. New IDH1-mutant, ATRX-lost WHO grade 3 or 4 astrocytomas occurred in donors. Study-wide results and caveats: Pseudoprogression appears to have had no connection to changes in top peripheral T cell clonotypes.

Deletions cut 4 bases from V and 4 bases from J, with 8 bases between. Germline CDR1 reads SGDLS; CDR2 reads YYNGEE. The CDR3 runs to 12 residues. Concerning this clone itself: Its specificity is unknown.

This rearrangement joins TRBV9 to TRBJ1-2; a possible D gene is TRBD1 (5 bases). This sequence originates from a middle-aged man with glioma. Sequenced material: PBMCs, taken from a glioma patient whose treatment included an IDH1 peptide vaccine. The chain's CDR3 is CASSRDRYGYTF. The CDR3 nucleotides are TGTGCCAGCAGCCGGGACCGCTATGGCTACACCTTC.